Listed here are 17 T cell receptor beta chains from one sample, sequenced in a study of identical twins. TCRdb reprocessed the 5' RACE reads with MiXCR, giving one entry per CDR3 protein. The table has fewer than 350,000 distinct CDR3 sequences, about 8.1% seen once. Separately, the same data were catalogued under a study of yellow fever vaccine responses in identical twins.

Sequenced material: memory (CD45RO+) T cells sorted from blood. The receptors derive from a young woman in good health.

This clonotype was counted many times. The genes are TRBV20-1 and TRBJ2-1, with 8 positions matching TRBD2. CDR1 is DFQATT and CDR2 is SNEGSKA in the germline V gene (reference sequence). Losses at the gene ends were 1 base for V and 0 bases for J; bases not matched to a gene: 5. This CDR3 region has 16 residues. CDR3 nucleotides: TGCAGTGCTAGAGGCAGCGGGGGCTACTCCTACAATGAGCAGTTCTTC. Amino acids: CSARGSGGYSYNEQFF.

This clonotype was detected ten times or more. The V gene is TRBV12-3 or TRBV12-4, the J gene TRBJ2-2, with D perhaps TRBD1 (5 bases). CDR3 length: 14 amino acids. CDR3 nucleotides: TGTGCGAGCCAGGGCATCTTAGGGACCGGGGAGCTGTTTTTT. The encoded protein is CASQGILGTGELFF.

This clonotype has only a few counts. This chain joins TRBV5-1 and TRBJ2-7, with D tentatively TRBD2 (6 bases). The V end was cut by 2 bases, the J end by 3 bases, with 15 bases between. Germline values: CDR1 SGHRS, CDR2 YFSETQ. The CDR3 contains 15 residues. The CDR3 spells CASSFSGEAVYEQYF. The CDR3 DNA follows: TGCGCCAGCAGCTTCTCGGGGGAGGCGGTCTACGAGCAGTACTTC.

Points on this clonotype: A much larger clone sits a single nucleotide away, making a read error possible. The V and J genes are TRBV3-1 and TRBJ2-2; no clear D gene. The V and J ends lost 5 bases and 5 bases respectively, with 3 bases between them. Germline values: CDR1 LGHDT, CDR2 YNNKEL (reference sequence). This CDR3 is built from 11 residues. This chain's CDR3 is CASSATGELFF. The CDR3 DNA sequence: TGTGCCAGCAGCGCAACCGGGGAGCTGTTTTTT.

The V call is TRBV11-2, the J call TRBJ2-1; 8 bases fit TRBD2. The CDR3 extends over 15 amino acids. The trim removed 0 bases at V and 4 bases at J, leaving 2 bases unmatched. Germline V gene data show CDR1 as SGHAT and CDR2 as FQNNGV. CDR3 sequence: CASSLDIAGYNEQFF. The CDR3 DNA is TGTGCCAGCAGCTTAGATATAGCGGGGTACAATGAGCAGTTCTTC.

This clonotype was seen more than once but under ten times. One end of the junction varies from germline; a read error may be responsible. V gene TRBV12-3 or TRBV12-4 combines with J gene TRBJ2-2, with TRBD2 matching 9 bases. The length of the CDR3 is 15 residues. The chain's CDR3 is CASSLAGDNTGELFF. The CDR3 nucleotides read TGTGCCAGCAGCTTAGCGGGGGATAACACCGGGGAGCTGTTTTTT.

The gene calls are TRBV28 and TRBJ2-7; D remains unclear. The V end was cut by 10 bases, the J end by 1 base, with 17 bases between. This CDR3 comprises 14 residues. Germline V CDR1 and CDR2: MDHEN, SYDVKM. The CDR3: CATKHPFRSYEQYF. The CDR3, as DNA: TGTGCCACCAAGCATCCTTTCCGTTCCTACGAGCAGTACTTC.

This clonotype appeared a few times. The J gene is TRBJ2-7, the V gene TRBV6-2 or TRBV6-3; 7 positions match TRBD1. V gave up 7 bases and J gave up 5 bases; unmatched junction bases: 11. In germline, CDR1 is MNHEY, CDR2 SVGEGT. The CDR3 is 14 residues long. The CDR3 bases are TGTGCCAGCAACGGACAGGACGAGGCGGACGAGCAGTACTTC. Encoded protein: CASNGQDEADEQYF.

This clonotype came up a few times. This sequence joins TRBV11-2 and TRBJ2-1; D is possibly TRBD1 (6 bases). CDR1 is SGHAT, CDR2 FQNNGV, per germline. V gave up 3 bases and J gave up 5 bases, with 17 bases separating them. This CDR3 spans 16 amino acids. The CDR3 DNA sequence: TGTGCCAGCAGCTTCCCCCGACAGGCCTGGGACAATGAGCAGTTCTTC. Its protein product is CASSFPRQAWDNEQFF.

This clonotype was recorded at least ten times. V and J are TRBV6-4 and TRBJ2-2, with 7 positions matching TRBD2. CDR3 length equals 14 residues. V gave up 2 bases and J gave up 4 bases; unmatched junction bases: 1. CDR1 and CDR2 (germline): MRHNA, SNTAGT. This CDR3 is CASSDGRATGELFF. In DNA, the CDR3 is TGTGCCAGCAGTGACGGGAGGGCCACCGGGGAGCTGTTTTTT.

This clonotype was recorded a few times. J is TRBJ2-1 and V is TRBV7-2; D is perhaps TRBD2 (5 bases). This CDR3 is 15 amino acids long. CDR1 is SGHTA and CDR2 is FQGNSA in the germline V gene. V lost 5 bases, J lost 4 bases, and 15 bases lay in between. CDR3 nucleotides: TGTGCCAGCAGCCAACTAGGTCTCTTTTACAATGAGCAGTTCTTC. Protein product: CASSQLGLFYNEQFF.

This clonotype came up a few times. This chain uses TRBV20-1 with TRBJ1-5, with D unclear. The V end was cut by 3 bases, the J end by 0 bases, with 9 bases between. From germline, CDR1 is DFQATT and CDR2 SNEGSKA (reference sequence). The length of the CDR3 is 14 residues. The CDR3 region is CSASGQNSNQPQHF. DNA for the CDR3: TGCAGTGCTAGTGGTCAGAATAGCAATCAGCCCCAGCATTTT.

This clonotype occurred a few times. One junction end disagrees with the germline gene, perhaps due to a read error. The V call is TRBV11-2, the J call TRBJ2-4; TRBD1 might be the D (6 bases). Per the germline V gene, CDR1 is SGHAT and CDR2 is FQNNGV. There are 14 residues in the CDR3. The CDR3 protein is CASSLDQGTPEKCF. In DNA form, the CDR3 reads TGTGCCAGCAGCTTAGATCAAGGGACACCAGAGAAGTGCTTC.

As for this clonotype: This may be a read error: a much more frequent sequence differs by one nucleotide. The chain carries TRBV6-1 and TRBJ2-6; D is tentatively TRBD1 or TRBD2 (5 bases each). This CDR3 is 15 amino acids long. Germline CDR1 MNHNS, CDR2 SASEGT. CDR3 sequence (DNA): TGTGCCATCACGGGACGGCGCTCTGGGGCCAACGTCCTGATTTTC. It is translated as CAITGRRSGANVLIF.

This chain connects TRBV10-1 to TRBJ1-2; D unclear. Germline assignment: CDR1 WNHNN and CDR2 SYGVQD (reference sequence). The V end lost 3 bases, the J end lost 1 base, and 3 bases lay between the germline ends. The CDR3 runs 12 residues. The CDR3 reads CASSDSNYGYTF. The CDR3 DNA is TGCGCCAGCAGTGACAGTAACTATGGCTACACCTTC.

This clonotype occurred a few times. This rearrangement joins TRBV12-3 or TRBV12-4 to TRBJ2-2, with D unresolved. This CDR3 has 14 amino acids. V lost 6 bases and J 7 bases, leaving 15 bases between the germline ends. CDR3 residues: CASSSGMAGGELFF. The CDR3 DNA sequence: TGTGCCAGCAGCAGTGGAATGGCCGGCGGGGAGCTGTTTTTT.

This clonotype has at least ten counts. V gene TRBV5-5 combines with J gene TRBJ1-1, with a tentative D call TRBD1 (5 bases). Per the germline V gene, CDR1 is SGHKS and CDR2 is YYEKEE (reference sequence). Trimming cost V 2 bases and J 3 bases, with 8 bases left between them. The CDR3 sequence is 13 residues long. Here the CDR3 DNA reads TGTGCCAGCAGCTTTTGGGGGGACACTGAAGCTTTCTTT. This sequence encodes CASSFWGDTEAFF. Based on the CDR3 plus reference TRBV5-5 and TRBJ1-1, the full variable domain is DAGVTQSPTHLIKTRGQQVTLRCSPISGHKSVSWYQQVLGQGPQFIFQYYEKEERGRGNFPDRFSARQFPNYSSELNVNALLLGDSALYLCASSFWGDTEAFFGQGTRLTVV.